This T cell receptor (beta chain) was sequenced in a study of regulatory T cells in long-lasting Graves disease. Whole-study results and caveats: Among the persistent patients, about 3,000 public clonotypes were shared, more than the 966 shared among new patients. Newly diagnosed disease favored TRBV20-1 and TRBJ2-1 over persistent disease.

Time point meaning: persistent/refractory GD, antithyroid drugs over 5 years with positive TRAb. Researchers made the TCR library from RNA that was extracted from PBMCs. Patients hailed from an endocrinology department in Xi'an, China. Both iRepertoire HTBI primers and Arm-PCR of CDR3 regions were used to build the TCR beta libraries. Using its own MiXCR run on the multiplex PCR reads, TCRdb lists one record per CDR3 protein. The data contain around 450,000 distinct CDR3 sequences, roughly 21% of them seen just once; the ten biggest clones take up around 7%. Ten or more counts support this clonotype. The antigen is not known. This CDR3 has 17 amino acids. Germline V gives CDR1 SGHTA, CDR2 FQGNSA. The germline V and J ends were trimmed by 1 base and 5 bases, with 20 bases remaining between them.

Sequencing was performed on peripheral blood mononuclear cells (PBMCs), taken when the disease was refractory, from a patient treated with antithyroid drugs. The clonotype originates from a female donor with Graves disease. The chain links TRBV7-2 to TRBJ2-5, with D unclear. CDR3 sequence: CASSLGHTAPTRETQYF. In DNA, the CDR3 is TGTGCCAGCAGCTTAGGGCATACGGCGCCAACGAGGGAGACCCAGTACTTC.